These 2 T cell receptor beta chains were sequenced from one sample in a study of patients and donors after allogeneic stem cell transplantation. TCRdb recomputed calls from the RT-PCR reads with MiXCR, one row per CDR3 protein. The data contain approximately 220,000 distinct CDR3 sequences, roughly two fifths of them singletons. The material sequenced was blood, either unsorted or a sorted T cell fraction (not recorded which). The receptors stem from a human donor who was either an allogeneic HSCT recipient or a stem cell or donor lymphocyte infusion donor (not recorded which). It is not recorded whose cells these are; they may come from a transplant donor.

The gene calls are TRBV28 and TRBJ2-1; TRBD2 agrees at 7 bases. Trimming removed 3 bases from V and 7 bases from J; junction bases left unmatched: 9. The CDR3 consists of 15 residues. Per the germline V gene, CDR1 is MDHEN and CDR2 is SYDVKM. CDR3 sequence: CASSFRSGEGNEQFF. DNA of the CDR3: TGTGCCAGCAGTTTTCGGAGCGGGGAGGGTAATGAGCAGTTCTTC.

The V and J genes are TRBV6-5 and TRBJ1-2, with TRBD1 matching 7 bases. The CDR3 is made up of 17 amino acids. V shed 0 bases, J shed 3 bases, and the junction held 10 bases outside the gene matches. CDR1 MNHEY and CDR2 SVGAGI come from the germline V gene. CDR3 residues: CASSYSVFDRVDYGYTF. In DNA form, the CDR3 reads TGTGCCAGCAGTTACTCGGTATTTGACAGGGTAGACTATGGCTACACCTTC.